This is a list of T cell receptor beta chains from one sample in a study of shared clonotypes between healthy human individuals. Libraries were prepared by immunoSEQ multiplex PCR; TCRdb keeps only in-frame clonotypes and omits some of them. The repertoire has 760,000 or so clones, roughly 96% of them found once; the top ten carry about 0.25%. Sequenced sample: naive CD8+ T cells sorted from blood. These receptors all stem from a man aged 25 to 40 in good health. Each CDR3 is given with its conserved first and last residue. The order of the fields is CDR3 length, J gene, V gene, CDR3 protein.

>11|TRBJ2-7|TRBV27
CASSLGGEQYF
>13|TRBJ2-7|TRBV27
CASSLSPFREQYF
>13|TRBJ2-4|TRBV7-9
CASSRGRGNIQYF
>15|TRBJ1-2|TRBV19
CASSTTGTGVYGYTF
>15|TRBJ2-7|TRBV4-3
CASSQDWTPTYEQYF
>10|TRBJ2-7|TRBV2
CASRGDAQYF
>12|TRBJ2-7|TRBV30
CAYEKVTYEQYF
>19|TRBJ2-3|TRBV14
CASSRDLGAPPVFTDTQYF
>16|TRBJ2-7|TRBV27
CASSLLGQARPYEQYF
>14|TRBJ2-7|TRBV15
CATSTPGTGYEQYF
>16|TRBJ2-1|TRBV4-3
CASSQELGTDYNEQFF
>13|TRBJ2-1|TRBV5-6
CASSLGIYNEQFF
>17|TRBJ2-1|TRBV4-1
CASSQEGWAGAPDEQFF
>18|TRBJ2-7|TRBV7-8
CASSLGASGTSESYEQYF
>14|TRBJ2-7|TRBV28
CASRITGGLHEQYF
>15|TRBJ2-2|TRBV7-7
CASSLGRELPGELFF
>14|TRBJ2-2|TRBV7-6
CASSLELNTGELFF
>21|TRBJ2-7|TRBV28
CASSSQFIGTGNPHRPYEQYF
>16|TRBJ2-1|TRBV27
CASSLLMAGGIDEQFF
>13|TRBJ2-7|TRBV5-6
CASSPGRSYEQYF
>16|TRBJ1-1|TRBV15
CATSRVFRGWNTEAFF
>15|TRBJ1-3|TRBV11-2
CASSPSLESGNTIYF
>15|TRBJ2-1|TRBV15
CATGGDRGPYNEQFF
>14|TRBJ2-5|TRBV28
CASSLTGTEETQYF
>11|TRBJ1-2|TRBV29-1
CSVDGTYGYTF
>10|TRBJ2-7|TRBV28
CASSLHEQYF
>11|TRBJ2-1|TRBV10-3
CATKAPDEQFF
>15|TRBJ2-7|TRBV10-1
CASSGPGTGMLEQYF
>15|TRBJ2-5|TRBV28
CASSERTGIGETQYF
>15|TRBJ2-7|TRBV27
CASSPGTSGRGEQYF
>16|TRBJ2-3|TRBV7-2
CASSLTLAGASDTQYF
>14|TRBJ2-7|TRBV4-1
CASSQATGIYEQYF
>14|TRBJ2-7|TRBV10-1
CASSETGAVYEQYF
>14|TRBJ2-7|TRBV28
CASSHGDRVYEQYF
>14|TRBJ2-7|TRBV5-4
CASSSADFTGEQYF
>18|TRBJ2-2|TRBV4-3
CASSQALFGRANTGELFF
>17|TRBJ2-7|TRBV7-9
CASSTTRLAGLPYEQYF
>15|TRBJ1-5|TRBV28
CASRWTGPGVKPQHF
>15|TRBJ1-4|TRBV7-9
CASRFQGATNEKLFF
>11|TRBJ2-1|TRBV10-2
CASSEFHEQFF
>14|TRBJ2-7|TRBV4-3
CASSQGVASYEQYF
>15|TRBJ2-7|TRBV15
CATSRVPAVSYEQYF
>14|TRBJ1-5|TRBV6-1
CASKAIQSNQPQHF
>16|TRBJ1-2|TRBV10-3
CAISGPRSTVNYGYTF
>14|TRBJ1-5|TRBV7-9
CASSLEAGHQPQHF
>16|TRBJ2-5|TRBV5-6
CASSPTGFELQETQYF
>13|TRBJ2-7|TRBV7-9
CASSLGAADEQYF
>11|TRBJ2-7|TRBV6-1
CASRSAYEQYF
>16|TRBJ2-1|TRBV7-9
CASSKQTSLSWNEQFF
>19|TRBJ2-1|TRBV9
CASSRKTAGWGASYNEQFF